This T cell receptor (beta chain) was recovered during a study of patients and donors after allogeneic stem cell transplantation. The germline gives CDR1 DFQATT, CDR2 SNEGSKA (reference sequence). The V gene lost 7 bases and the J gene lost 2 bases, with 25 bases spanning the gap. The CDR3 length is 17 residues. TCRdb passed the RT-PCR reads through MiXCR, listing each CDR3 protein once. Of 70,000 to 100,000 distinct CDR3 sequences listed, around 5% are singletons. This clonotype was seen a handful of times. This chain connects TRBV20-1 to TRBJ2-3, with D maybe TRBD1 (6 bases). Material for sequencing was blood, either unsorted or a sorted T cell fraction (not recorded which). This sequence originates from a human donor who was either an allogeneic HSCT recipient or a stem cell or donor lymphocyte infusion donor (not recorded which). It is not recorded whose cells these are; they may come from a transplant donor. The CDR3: CSVPTGSRGSPTDTQYF. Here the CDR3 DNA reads TGCAGTGTCCCCACAGGGTCGAGGGGTTCCCCCACAGATACGCAGTATTTT.